This passage covers 11 T cell receptor beta chains from one sample sequenced in a study of T cell responses to AZD1222 COVID-19 vaccine. Profiling relied on immunoSEQ multiplex PCR, and the TCRdb table lists in-frame clones only, not all of them. The top ten clones hold 4.4% of a sample with about 160,000 clones, about 91% of them seen once. The specimen comprised peripheral blood, sampled on day 0 of MenACWY control vaccination. These TCRs come from an adult in good health.

The gene calls are TRBV9 and TRBJ2-1; 9 bases align to TRBD2. The J segment lost 7 bases and the V segment lost 6 bases, leaving 11 bases of the junction unmatched. The V gene's germline CDR1 is SGDLS and CDR2 YYNGEE. CDR3 length equals 15 residues. The CDR3 region has the DNA TGTGCCAGCAATCGACCTGGACTAGCGACGAATGAGCAGTTCTTC. Protein sequence: CASNRPGLATNEQFF.

The sample holds one count of this clone. This chain uses TRBV7-9 with TRBJ1-2; tentative D call: TRBD1 (6 bases). V lost 4 bases and J 7 bases, leaving 19 bases between the germline ends. The length of the CDR3 is 15 residues. Germline assignment: CDR1 SEHNR and CDR2 FQNEAQ (reference sequence). The CDR3 loop reads CASSSQGGLTGGYTF. DNA of the CDR3: TGTGCCAGCAGCTCACAGGGTGGGTTGACTGGTGGCTACACCTTC.

The V and J genes are TRBV18 and TRBJ1-6; no clear D. Germline V gene lookup returns CDR1 KGHSH and CDR2 LQKENI. The ends were cut back, 0 bases at V and 6 bases at J, with 6 bases in the middle. This CDR3 has 14 residues. Here the CDR3 reads CASSPPVVNSPLHF. CDR3 sequence (DNA): TGTGCCAGCTCACCACCGGTGGTTAATTCACCCCTCCACTTT.

The chain couples TRBV29-1 to TRBJ1-2, with TRBD1 as a possible D gene (6 bases). Trimming shortened V by 6 bases and J by 6 bases, and 17 bases separated the two germline ends. Germline V gives CDR1 SQVTM, CDR2 ANQGSEA. There are 13 residues in the CDR3. For the CDR3, the DNA is TGCAGCGTCGCGGGGGGGCCCTTCGATGGCTACACCTTC. The encoded protein is CSVAGGPFDGYTF.

The chain recombines TRBV19 with TRBJ1-5; D might be TRBD1 (6 bases). V lost 5 bases and J 0 bases, leaving 11 bases between the germline ends. Germline V gives CDR1 LNHDA, CDR2 SQIVND (reference sequence). The CDR3 is 15 residues long. The DNA of the CDR3 is TGTGCCAGTAGTCCCGGACAGTTTAGCAATCAGCCCCAGCATTTT. This encodes CASSPGQFSNQPQHF.

The chain links TRBV15 to TRBJ2-1; TRBD2 agrees at 9 bases. The junction had 7 bases not matched to a gene; V was cut back by 3 bases and J by 4 bases. CDR1 is LNHNV and CDR2 is YYDKDF in the germline V gene (reference sequence). This CDR3 spans 16 amino acids. The CDR3 DNA is TGTGCCACCAGCAGCCCGACTAGCGGTTTTTACAATGAGCAGTTCTTC. Translated: CATSSPTSGFYNEQFF.

V and J are TRBV9 and TRBJ1-2; D remains ambiguous. The germline V gene has CDR1 SGDLS and CDR2 YYNGEE. V lost 2 bases and J lost 1, with 12 bases in between. The CDR3 totals 15 residues. The CDR3 DNA reads as TGTGCCAGCAGCGTCCACCCGGATGATAACTATGGCTACACCTTC. Amino acid sequence: CASSVHPDDNYGYTF.

This chain links TRBV11-3 with TRBJ1-2; TRBD1 is a possible D gene (5 bases). V was clipped by 5 bases and J by 6 bases, with 19 bases between them. Germline CDR1 SGHNT, CDR2 YENEEA. This CDR3 contains 15 residues. CDR3 protein: CASSPTGRSGDGYTF. The CDR3 nucleotides read TGTGCCAGCAGCCCCACAGGACGTTCGGGGGATGGCTACACCTTC.

V gene TRBV12-5 combines with J gene TRBJ1-6; 8 bases map to TRBD1. CDR3 length: 15 residues. Trimming took 2 bases from V and 10 from J; bases not matched to a gene: 7. The germline CDR1 and CDR2 sequences are LGHNT and FRNRAP. The CDR3: CASGLSGQGGSPLHF. CDR3 DNA: TGTGCTAGTGGTTTGTCCGGACAGGGCGGATCACCCCTCCACTTT. The full variable domain, rest sourced from reference TRBV12-5 and TRBJ1-6, is DARVTQTPRHKVTEMGQEVTMRCQPILGHNTVFWYRQTMMQGLELLAYFRNRAPLDDSGMPKDRFSAEMPDATLATLKIQPSEPRDSAVYFCASGLSGQGGSPLHFGNGTRLTVT.

V is TRBV7-2 and J is TRBJ1-4; D may be TRBD1 (6 bases). The germline V gene encodes CDR1 SGHTA and CDR2 FQGNSA. The V and J ends lost 7 bases and 5 bases respectively, with 14 bases between them. The CDR3 contains 14 residues. The CDR3 here is CASNGGGGNEKLFF. CDR3 coding DNA: TGTGCCAGCAATGGAGGGGGAGGGAATGAAAAACTGTTTTTT.

The chain uses TRBV7-2 and TRBJ2-3, with TRBD1 matching 7 bases. Trimming cost V 5 bases and J 0 bases; bases outside gene matches: 8. The CDR3 consists of 16 residues. Germline values: CDR1 SGHTA, CDR2 FQGNSA. The DNA for the CDR3 is TGTGCCAGCAGCGCCAGACAGGGTGGTAGCACAGATACGCAGTATTTT. This codes for CASSARQGGSTDTQYF.